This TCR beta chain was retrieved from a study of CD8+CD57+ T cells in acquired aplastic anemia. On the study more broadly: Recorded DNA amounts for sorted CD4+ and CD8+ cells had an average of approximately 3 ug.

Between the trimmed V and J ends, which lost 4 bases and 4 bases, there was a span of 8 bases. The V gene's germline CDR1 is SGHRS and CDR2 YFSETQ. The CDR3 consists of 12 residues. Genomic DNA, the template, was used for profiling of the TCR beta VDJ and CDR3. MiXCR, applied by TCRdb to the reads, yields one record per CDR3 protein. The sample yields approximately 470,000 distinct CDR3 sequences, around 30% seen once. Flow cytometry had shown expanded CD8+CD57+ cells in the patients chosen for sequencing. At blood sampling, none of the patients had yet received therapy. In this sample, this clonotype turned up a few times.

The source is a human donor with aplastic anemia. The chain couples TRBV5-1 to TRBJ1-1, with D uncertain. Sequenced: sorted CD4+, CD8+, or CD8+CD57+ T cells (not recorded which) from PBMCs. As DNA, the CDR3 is TGCGCCAGCAGCGTTTTGGGCACTGAAGCTTTCTTT. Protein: CASSVLGTEAFF.